These 13 T cell receptor beta chains originate from one sample sequenced in a study of blood T cells in healthy people across ages. A sample-barcoded 5' primer and a J-beta primer mix were used in a second PCR of about 7 to 12 cycles. In TCRdb, the 5' RACE reads were re-called with MiXCR into one record per CDR3 protein. The table has more than 1,400,000 distinct CDR3 sequences, roughly 40% seen once. The source material was blood. These receptors were obtained from a woman between 18 and 29 years old in good health.

Worth noting for this clonotype: Sequence at one end of the junction differs from germline and may be a read error. This rearrangement joins TRBV5-1 to TRBJ2-1; unclear D gene. From germline, CDR1 is SGHRS and CDR2 YFSETQ. The CDR3 is made up of 15 amino acids. This CDR3 is CASSPDHSSYDEQFF. The CDR3 nucleotides read TGCGCCAGCAGCCCGGACCACAGCTCCTACGATGAGCAGTTCTTC.

V is TRBV2 and J is TRBJ1-1; 8 positions agree with TRBD1. CDR1 and CDR2 (germline): SNHLY, FYNNEI. V trimming: 1 base; J trimming: 1 base; junction bases outside the gene matches: 5. The CDR3 totals 16 residues. CDR3 DNA: TGTGCCAGCAGTGAAGGGACAGGGTTATCGAACACTGAAGCTTTCTTT. Encoded protein: CASSEGTGLSNTEAFF.

The chain uses TRBV20-1 and TRBJ1-1, with unresolved D. The CDR3 is 12 amino acids. Trimming left V 5 bases short and J 0 bases short, with 7 bases between. Germline assignment: CDR1 DFQATT and CDR2 SNEGSKA (reference sequence). CDR3 coding DNA: TGCAGTGCTTATGCCATGAACACTGAAGCTTTCTTT. As protein: CSAYAMNTEAFF.

The V and J genes are TRBV20-1 and TRBJ1-1; D is perhaps TRBD1 (6 bases). Germline V gene lookup returns CDR1 DFQATT and CDR2 SNEGSKA (reference sequence). Trimming left V 5 bases short and J 6 bases short, with 28 bases between. The CDR3 has 17 amino acids. CDR3 sequence reads: CSAPPSSTTGFGAEAFF. The CDR3 nucleotides are TGCAGTGCTCCCCCGTCCTCTACTACAGGGTTTGGGGCTGAAGCTTTCTTT.

The chain combines TRBV20-1 with TRBJ2-7; tentatively, D is TRBD2 (6 bases). Trimming removed 7 bases at V and 7 bases at J, with 20 bases between. From germline, CDR1 is DFQATT and CDR2 SNEGSKA (reference sequence). The CDR3 spans 13 residues. This CDR3 is CSGYQVSDYEQYF. CDR3 coding DNA: TGCAGTGGTTACCAGGTCTCGGACTATGAGCAGTACTTC.

This chain links TRBV20-1 with TRBJ2-1; 8 positions match TRBD2. Germline V lookup: CDR1 DFQATT, CDR2 SNEGSKA (reference sequence). CDR3 length: 16 amino acids. The CDR3 nucleotides are TGCAGAGTAACCGGGAAGACGGGGGGGGGTCTAGAAGGGCAGTTCTTC. Its protein is CRVTGKTGGGLEGQFF.

The chain combines TRBV4-1 with TRBJ2-7; D is ambiguous. V dropped 0 bases and J dropped 5 bases, with 11 bases sitting between them. CDR1 MGHRA and CDR2 YSYEKL come from the germline V gene. CDR3 length equals 14 residues. CDR3 nucleotides: TGCGCCAGCAGCCAAGATCCTAGGGTGAACGAGCAGTACTTC. It translates to CASSQDPRVNEQYF.

The chain is built from TRBV7-9 and TRBJ2-7, with 14 nucleotides matching TRBD2. With V trimmed by 5 bases and J by 7 bases, 10 bases remained unmatched. The CDR3 has 16 residues. CDR1 and CDR2 (germline): SEHNR, FQNEAQ (reference sequence). The CDR3 bases are TGTGCCAGCAGCCCGGGTGGACTAGCGGGAGGTGAGGAGCAGTACTTC. It codes for CASSPGGLAGGEEQYF. The variable domain in full, with the rest retrieved from reference TRBV7-9 and TRBJ2-7, is DTGVSQNPRHKITKRGQNVTFRCDPISEHNRLYWYRQTLGQGPEFLTYFQNEAQLEKSRLLSDRFSAERPKGSFSTLEIQRTEQGDSAMYLCASSPGGLAGGEEQYFGPGTRLTVT.

CDR3 DNA: TGTGCCAGCAGCCCTTTAACCGGGACCGGTATTAACTATGGCTACACCTTC. This gives the protein CASSPLTGTGINYGYTF. J is TRBJ1-2 and V is TRBV5-4, with D possibly matching TRBD1 (5 bases). Germline V CDR1 and CDR2: SGHNT, YYREEE (reference sequence). The length of the CDR3 is 17 residues. V was pared by 4 bases and J by 1 base, with 20 bases between.

This chain uses TRBV2 with TRBJ2-1; 8 bases match TRBD2. V lost 5 bases and J lost 12; bases outside the gene matches: 3. The CDR3 has 11 amino acids. CDR1 and CDR2 from the germline V gene are SNHLY and FYNNEI. The CDR3 sequence: CASSSLAVQFF. For the CDR3, the DNA is TGTGCCAGCAGTTCACTAGCGGTGCAGTTCTTC.

The V and J genes are TRBV4-1 and TRBJ2-3; TRBD2 matches at 10 bases. J was trimmed by 3 bases and V by 2 bases; bases with no gene match: 5. This CDR3 is 16 amino acids long. Per the germline V gene, CDR1 is MGHRA and CDR2 is YSYEKL. The CDR3 sequence is CASSQLAGEGTDTQYF. CDR3 DNA sequence: TGCGCCAGCAGCCAACTAGCGGGGGAAGGGACAGATACGCAGTATTTT.

There are a few counts of this clonotype. The rearrangement uses TRBV20-1 and TRBJ2-1; D not resolved. The germline V gene encodes CDR1 DFQATT and CDR2 SNEGSKA (reference sequence). The CDR3 loop spans 13 amino acids. V was trimmed by 3 bases and J by 9 bases, leaving 15 bases between them. The CDR3 nucleotides read TGCAGTGCTAGCCCCCCCGTCTACGGTGAGCAGTTCTTC. This encodes CSASPPVYGEQFF.

This clonotype was observed once. The J gene is TRBJ2-5, the V gene TRBV6-1; the D gene is possibly TRBD2 (5 bases). In germline, CDR1 is MNHNS, CDR2 SASEGT. This CDR3 contains 15 residues. Trimming took off 1 base at V and 5 bases at J, with 14 bases between the two ends. CDR3 in DNA: TGTGCCAGCAGTGAAGAGGAGAGGGCGAGGGAGACCCAGTACTTC. It encodes CASSEEERARETQYF.